This passage covers 14 T cell receptor beta chains from one sample sequenced in a study of T cells in Graves' hyperthyroidism and ophthalmopathy. Researchers amplified the TCR beta CDR3 regions from RNA transcripts. Carried out on the TCR CDR3, a first-round RT-PCR used the HTBI primer set. TCRdb fed the multiplex PCR reads into MiXCR, producing one record per CDR3 protein. The sample contains more than 550,000 distinct CDR3 sequences, roughly 17% of which appear only once. The sequencing sample was made of blood. The receptor set was obtained from a man aged 50 to 60 with Graves' hyperthyroidism.

This clonotype was detected only a few times. This chain links TRBV6-1 with TRBJ2-7; weak D call: TRBD1 (5 bases). The CDR3 has 14 amino acids. CDR1 is MNHNS and CDR2 is SASEGT in the germline V gene. V lost 7 bases to trimming and J lost 4 bases, with 17 bases between them. The CDR3 protein is CASIGAGPSYEQYF. In DNA form, the CDR3 reads TGTGCCAGCATTGGGGCAGGGCCTTCTTACGAGCAGTACTTC.

This clonotype has a count of ten or more. The gene calls are TRBV28 and TRBJ2-1, with 9 bases matching TRBD1. CDR1 is MDHEN, CDR2 SYDVKM, per germline. The J segment lost 1 base and the V segment lost 4 bases, leaving 5 bases of the junction unmatched. The CDR3 is 16 residues long. The CDR3 sequence: CASSSLGTGSYNEQFF. CDR3 nucleotides: TGTGCCAGCAGTTCGTTGGGGACAGGGTCCTACAATGAGCAGTTCTTC.

The chain combines TRBV30 with TRBJ2-2, with TRBD2 identical over 10 bases. The trim removed 7 bases at V and 8 bases at J, leaving 13 bases unmatched. CDR1 is GTSNPN and CDR2 is SVGIG in the germline V gene (reference sequence). The CDR3 has 15 residues. The CDR3 DNA reads as TGTGCCTTCCCAGCGCTAGCGGGAGCAGTGGGGGAGCTGTTTTTT. It encodes CAFPALAGAVGELFF.

V usage is TRBV10-3 and J usage is TRBJ1-6, with D tentatively TRBD1 (5 bases). The V and J ends lost 10 bases and 10 bases respectively, with 17 bases between them. CDR3 length: 13 amino acids. Germline assignment: CDR1 ENHRY and CDR2 SYGVKD. This CDR3 is CATRGSRESPLHF. The CDR3 region has the DNA TGTGCCACACGGGGCTCCCGGGAATCACCCCTCCACTTT.

To note about this clonotype: A single base separates this from a much larger clone, so it may be a read error. The chain uses TRBV7-9 and TRBJ1-5, with unresolved D. Germline loops: CDR1 SEHNR, CDR2 FQNEAQ (reference sequence). The CDR3 has 14 residues. DNA for the CDR3: TGTGCCAGCAGCGATGACGGGTACAATCAGCCCCACCATTTT. This translates into CASSDDGYNQPHHF.

This clonotype has only a few counts. This rearrangement joins TRBV20-1 to TRBJ2-7, with TRBD2 matching over 9 bases. The length of the CDR3 is 15 residues. V lost 0 bases to trimming and J lost 2 bases; unmatched junction nucleotides: 5. CDR1 is DFQATT, CDR2 SNEGSKA, per germline (reference sequence). The DNA of the CDR3 is TGCAGTGCTAGAGATCTTAGCGGGGGAACCTACGAGCAGTACTTC. The encoded protein is CSARDLSGGTYEQYF.

This rearrangement joins TRBV30 to TRBJ1-2; a possible D gene is TRBD1 (6 bases). Trimming pared 8 bases from V and 4 bases from J, leaving 17 bases between. The germline CDR1 and CDR2 sequences are GTSNPN and SVGIG (reference sequence). The CDR3 has 13 amino acids. The CDR3 nucleotides read TGTGCCCGGGACCCAGGGGTGGTCTATGGCTACACCTTC. This translates into CARDPGVVYGYTF.

This clonotype was seen many times. The V call is TRBV6-1, the J call TRBJ2-3; TRBD2 agrees at 9 bases. Germline values: CDR1 MNHNS, CDR2 SASEGT. The CDR3 is 15 amino acids. The trim removed 6 bases at V and 1 base at J, leaving 5 bases unmatched. The CDR3 is CASSRVAGGTDTQYF. CDR3 in DNA: TGTGCCAGCAGCCGTGTAGCGGGAGGCACAGATACGCAGTATTTT.

The sample holds many counts of this clonotype. CDR3 bases: TGTGCCAGCAGTCCGAGACAGACCGCACCCCCCGACGGGCAGTATTTT. It specifies CASSPRQTAPPDGQYF. This chain joins TRBV28 and TRBJ2-3, with D maybe TRBD1 (5 bases). CDR3 size: 16 residues. Per the germline V gene, CDR1 is MDHEN and CDR2 is SYDVKM. Trimming took off 5 bases at V and 11 bases at J, with 26 bases between the two ends. The full variable domain, its missing parts supplied by reference TRBV28 and TRBJ2-3, is DVKVTQSSRYLVKRTGEKVFLECVQDMDHENMFWYRQDPGLGLRLIYFSYDVKMKEKGDIPEGYSVSREKKERFSLILESASTNQTSMYLCASSPRQTAPPDGQYFGPGTRLTVL.

V gene TRBV9 combines with J gene TRBJ2-1, with D perhaps matching TRBD2 (6 bases). Germline loops: CDR1 SGDLS, CDR2 YYNGEE. V shed 4 bases and J shed 3 bases, with 14 bases lying between them. CDR3 length equals 15 residues. CDR3 nucleotide sequence: TGTGCCAGCAGCCCAAGGATGGACTACTACAATGAGCAGTTCTTC. Translating it yields CASSPRMDYYNEQFF.

The rearrangement joins TRBV28 to TRBJ2-5; D is perhaps TRBD1 (6 bases). Trimming took off 4 bases at V and 2 bases at J, with 14 bases between the two ends. The CDR3 runs to 15 residues. CDR1 is MDHEN, CDR2 SYDVKM, per germline. The CDR3 protein is CASSYRQDLQETQYF. The CDR3 DNA follows: TGTGCCAGCAGTTACCGACAGGACCTACAAGAGACCCAGTACTTC. Full variable domain (remainder filled in from reference TRBV28 and TRBJ2-5): DVKVTQSSRYLVKRTGEKVFLECVQDMDHENMFWYRQDPGLGLRLIYFSYDVKMKEKGDIPEGYSVSREKKERFSLILESASTNQTSMYLCASSYRQDLQETQYFGPGTRLLVL.

Many counts were recorded for this clonotype. V gene TRBV6-1 combines with J gene TRBJ2-7; D possibly corresponds to TRBD1 (5 bases). Trimming removed 5 bases at V and 5 bases at J, with 16 bases between. There are 14 residues in the CDR3. Looked up from germline, CDR1 is MNHNS and CDR2 is SASEGT. The CDR3 spells CASSFREGVDEQYF. In DNA, the CDR3 is TGTGCCAGCAGTTTCAGGGAAGGGGTTGACGAGCAGTACTTC.

This clonotype was recorded a few times. The chain has TRBV7-8 and TRBJ2-5; unclear D gene. This CDR3 is built from 14 residues. Germline CDR1 and CDR2: SGHVS and FQNEAQ. Trimming pared 1 base from V and 7 bases from J, leaving 13 bases between. The CDR3 DNA sequence: TGTGCCAGCAGCTTAGGGAGTAATGTCGGGACCCAGTACTTC. It is translated as CASSLGSNVGTQYF.

This clonotype was observed at least ten times. This rearrangement joins TRBV7-3 to TRBJ2-1; D is undetermined. CDR1 SGHTA and CDR2 FQGTGA come from the germline V gene. The CDR3 consists of 17 residues. V was trimmed by 2 bases and J by 4 bases, leaving 18 bases between them. CDR3 residues: CASSLYGLPGTYNEQFF. In nucleotides, the CDR3 is TGTGCCAGCAGCTTATACGGGCTCCCCGGAACATACAATGAGCAGTTCTTC.